A single TCR beta chain is shown here with its context. These data originate in a study of early T cells in non-severe SARS-CoV-2 infection. A single record per CDR3 protein comes from TCRdb applying MiXCR to the 5' RACE reads. The sample gives around 60,000 distinct CDR3 sequences, 10% to 15% of which show up once; 7.5% to 10% is in the top ten. Germline V gene lookup returns CDR1 LGHNA and CDR2 YSLEER. This CDR3 has 15 amino acids. V lost 1 base and J 2 bases, leaving 9 bases between the germline ends. The TCR comes from an adult who was a healthcare worker with PCR-confirmed SARS-CoV-2 infection or an uninfected control (not recorded which). Sequenced: whole blood. The rearrangement joins TRBV4-3 to TRBJ1-3; weak D call: TRBD1 (5 bases). The CDR3 protein is CASSQAQVPGNTIYF. The CDR3 bases are TGCGCCAGCAGCCAAGCACAGGTACCTGGAAACACCATATATTTT.